This TCR beta chain was identified in a study of T cells in Graves' hyperthyroidism and ophthalmopathy. Whole-study context: Peripheral blood was drawn at first diagnosis, prior to all treatment. Study-wide points: Among clonotypes expanded in thyroid above 0.001, most were also found in blood. Classification by a 13 V-J model distinguished ophthalmopathy from stable hyperthyroidism. Progression to ophthalmopathy was predicted a median of about six months early.

What was amplified from RNA transcripts were TCR beta CDR3 regions. First-round RT-PCR with HTBI primers amplified the TCR CDR3 region. TCRdb called the multiplex PCR reads again in MiXCR, with one record for every CDR3 protein. The sample includes about 700,000 distinct CDR3 sequences, less than 15% seen only once; the top ten take about 10%. The sample holds many counts of this clonotype. Its target is not known. Source material: blood. This receptor was obtained from a young woman with Graves' hyperthyroidism.

The CDR3 DNA reads as TGTGCCAGCAGCTTAGGTCGGTTCCGGGATGCCAAAAACATTCAGTACTTC. The encoded protein is CASSLGRFRDAKNIQYF. The chain employs TRBV7-6 and TRBJ2-4; perhaps TRBD2 as D (5 bases). Germline V CDR1 and CDR2: SGHVS, FNYEAQ. The CDR3 spans 17 residues. V lost 1 base, J lost 1 base, and 14 bases lay in between.